The subject of this entry is one T cell receptor beta chain. This CDR3 contains 16 residues. Unmatched junction bases numbered 16, after V lost 6 bases and J lost 12 bases. Germline CDR1 MDHEN, CDR2 SYDVKM. Using immunoSEQ multiplex PCR, the repertoire was profiled, and TCRdb retains in-frame clones only, with some absent. The sample lists about 71,000 clones, 75% to 95% occurring once. The sample belongs to a study of blood T cell repertoires in COVID-19. The sequenced sample was peripheral blood. The receptor was isolated from a woman of 80 years or more with acute or convalescent COVID-19. This chain connects TRBV28 to TRBJ2-1; TRBD2 matches at 11 bases. For the CDR3, the DNA is TGTGCCAGCAGGCCACCGGGACTAGCGGCGTCCAAGGGGCAGTTCTTC. It specifies CASRPPGLAASKGQFF.